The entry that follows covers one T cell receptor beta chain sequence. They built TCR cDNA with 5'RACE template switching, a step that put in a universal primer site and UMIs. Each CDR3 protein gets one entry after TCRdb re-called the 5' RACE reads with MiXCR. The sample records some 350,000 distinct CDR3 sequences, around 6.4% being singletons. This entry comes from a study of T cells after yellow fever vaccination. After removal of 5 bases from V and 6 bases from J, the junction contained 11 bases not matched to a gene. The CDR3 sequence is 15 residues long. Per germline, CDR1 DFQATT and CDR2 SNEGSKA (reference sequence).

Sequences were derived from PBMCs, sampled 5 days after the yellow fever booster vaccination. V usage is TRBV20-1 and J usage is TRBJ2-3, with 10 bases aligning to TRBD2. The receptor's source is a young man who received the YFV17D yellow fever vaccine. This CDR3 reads CSAASSSGRVDTQYF. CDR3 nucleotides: TGCAGTGCTGCTAGTTCGAGCGGGAGGGTTGATACGCAGTATTTT.